Sequencing of this T cell receptor (beta chain) was carried out in a study of CD8 T cells in Susac syndrome. There are a few counts of this clonotype. The RNA, about 0.5 to 1 ug, was put through reverse transcription using random hexamers. Multiplex PCR with immunoSEQ amplified the TCR beta CDR3 across 54 Vbeta and 13 Jbeta. TCRdb re-called the immunoSEQ multiplex PCR reads through MiXCR, storing one row per CDR3 protein. The sample yields 150,000 to 200,000 distinct CDR3 sequences, 90% to 95% seen once. Controls comprised healthy donors matched for age and sex. TEMRA cells were FACS-enriched, and CD8+ and CD4+ T cells were isolated negatively. The germline gives CDR1 MGHRA, CDR2 YSYEKL. The CDR3 sequence is 15 residues long. V was pared by 1 base and J by 3 bases, with 12 bases between.

Sample: CD4+ T cells from PBMCs. This sequence was found in a human donor in good health. J is TRBJ1-1 and V is TRBV4-1; D is unclear. CDR3 DNA: TGCGCCAGCAGCCAAGTCACGCCAGAGTACACTGAAGCTTTCTTT. Its translation: CASSQVTPEYTEAFF.